This TCR beta chain was captured in a study of memory CD4+ T cells and cytomegalovirus serostatus. Single viable CD3+CD4+CD8-CD45RO+ cells were sorted as the memory CD4+ T cells. V lost 4 bases to trimming and J lost 1 base, with 12 bases between them. CDR3 length: 15 amino acids. The germline CDR1 and CDR2 sequences are MGHRA and YSYEKL. Per the original methods: Out-of-frame sequences were removed, leaving 2 million or so distinct TCRbeta sequences. Method: immunoSEQ multiplex PCR; TCRdb's copy keeps in-frame clones and lacks some. Clonal size and the V and J genes are those of that table, whereas D and trimming came from the DNA. The profile covers some 46,000 clones, with around 77% appearing a single time and roughly 0.6% taken by the ten largest.

The origin of this receptor is an adult in good health and CMV-seronegative. This chain connects TRBV4-1 to TRBJ2-3; D ambiguous. The sequenced sample was memory CD4+ T cells from blood. The CDR3 DNA reads TGCGCCAGCAGCCGGGGTGATGGGGGCACAGATACGCAGTATTTT. Amino acid sequence: CASSRGDGGTDTQYF.